This T cell receptor (beta chain) was captured by sequencing in a study of T cells after yellow fever vaccination. As for the study in general: SMART-Seq v4 Ultra Low Input prepared libraries from low-cell fractions.

Remarks on this clonotype: Its target is unknown.

Deletions cut 9 bases from V and 6 bases from J, with 8 bases between. The CDR3 covers 10 residues. Germline V gene sequence: CDR1 SNHLY, CDR2 FYNNEI. Regarding the study as a whole: Clonotypes appearing in both CD4 and CD8 compartments existed, and their share was small.

Conversion of TCR transcripts into cDNA relied on 5'RACE template switching, which added a universal primer site and UMIs. One entry per CDR3 protein results from TCRdb running MiXCR on the 5' RACE reads. The data hold some 400,000 distinct CDR3 sequences, with over 15% observed a single time. The receptor was isolated from a man aged 18 to 30 who received the YFV17D yellow fever vaccine. The genes are TRBV2 and TRBJ2-5; D remains ambiguous. Sequencing used PBMCs, obtained before the yellow fever booster vaccination. Written as DNA, the CDR3 is TGTGCCAGTACAGCACAGACCCAGTACTTC. Amino acid sequence: CASTAQTQYF.